Listed below are T cell receptor beta chains from one sample, sequenced in a study of blood T cell repertoires in COVID-19. Assay: immunoSEQ multiplex PCR; the TCRdb copy retains only in-frame clones and omits some. The sample has 50,000 or so clones, under 85% seen once; the top ten hold 16%. Sequenced material: peripheral blood. The source of these receptors is a man aged 35 to 55 with acute or convalescent COVID-19. Both conserved end residues are part of each CDR3. The D gene is left open where the match is weak. Size tells how often a clone was seen (once, few, many) or the class of an expanded clone, and some rows leave it out.

size,D,J,V,DNA,CDR3
.,.,TRBJ1-1,TRBV3-1/TRBV3-2,TGTGCCAGCAGCCACCGGGAGGCCGGGGAAGCTTTCTTT,CASSHREAGEAFF
.,.,TRBJ2-2,TRBV5-4,TGTGCCAGCAGCTTGTATGGCGGGGCGAACACCGGGGAGCTGTTTTTT,CASSLYGGANTGELFF
once,TRBD2,TRBJ2-3,TRBV5-1,TGCGCCAGCTCTCCCGGACTAGCGGTCACAGATACGCAGTATTTT,CASSPGLAVTDTQYF
few,.,TRBJ1-1,TRBV3-1/TRBV3-2,TGTGCCAGCAGTCGAAAGACAGAAGCTTTCTTT,CASSRKTEAFF
.,TRBD1,TRBJ1-1,TRBV7-8,TGTGCCAGCACCCCGGACAGGGGATTTGTCATGAACACTGAAGCTTTCTTT,CASTPDRGFVMNTEAFF
.,.,TRBJ1-2,TRBV7-6,TGTGCCAGCAGCTTAGGTTCGGACTCCGTTAATGGCTACACCTTC,CASSLGSDSVNGYTF
.,TRBD2,TRBJ2-5,TRBV7-2,TGTGCCAGCAGCTTAGGTTCGGCGGGGGAGGTGGAGACCCAGTACTTC,CASSLGSAGEVETQYF
.,.,TRBJ2-2,TRBV11-2,TGTGCCAGCAGCACGTTCCCCCAGGGGCTGAACACCGGGGAGCTGTTTTTT,CASSTFPQGLNTGELFF
.,.,TRBJ2-4,TRBV5-1,TGCGCCAGCAGCTTGGAGGCAGGGCGAGGCAAAAACATTCAGTACTTC,CASSLEAGRGKNIQYF
.,.,TRBJ1-2,TRBV6-5,TGTGCCAGCAGGACGCAGACCGTGGGGCTCTATGGCTACACCTTC,CASRTQTVGLYGYTF